These 27 T cell receptor beta chains were sequenced from one sample in a study of T cells in localized non-small cell lung cancer. The repertoire was sequenced with immunoSEQ multiplex PCR; TCRdb's copy has only in-frame clones and lacks some. Among over 25,000 clones, approximately 88% were seen once, and the ten largest hold about 7%. The source material was peripheral blood, sampled before any cancer treatment. All receptors derive from a male donor older than 55 with stage I lung adenocarcinoma.

This clone has only one observation. This chain connects TRBV5-1 to TRBJ2-3, with TRBD1 matching over 7 bases. Germline trimming cut 2 bases from V and 6 bases from J; bases unmatched to any gene: 15. Germline lookup yields CDR1 SGHRS and CDR2 YFSETQ. CDR3 size: 17 residues. The CDR3: CASSFSITDRIMDTQYF. CDR3 sequence (DNA): TGCGCCAGCAGCTTCAGTATTACGGACAGGATTATGGATACGCAGTATTTT.

The CDR3 region has the DNA TGTGCCAGTAGTATGGGTAGCGGCGGGGAGACCCAGTACTTC. Protein product: CASSMGSGGETQYF. This chain joins TRBV19 and TRBJ2-5, with D possibly TRBD2 on 6 matching bases. Germline V gives CDR1 LNHDA, CDR2 SQIVND (reference sequence). CDR3 length equals 14 residues. V lost 3 bases to trimming and J lost 5 bases, with 13 bases between them.

V and J are TRBV5-1 and TRBJ2-5, with 14 bases that match TRBD2. Germline CDR1 reads SGHRS; CDR2 reads YFSETQ. Losses at the gene ends were 3 bases for V and 4 bases for J; bases not matched to a gene: 11. This CDR3 is 18 amino acids long. The CDR3 reads CASSSRPGLAGEGETQYF. In nucleotides, the CDR3 is TGCGCCAGCAGCTCCCGACCGGGACTAGCGGGGGAGGGAGAGACCCAGTACTTC.

V and J are TRBV27 and TRBJ2-2; TRBD2 matches 15 bases. CDR3 length: 19 residues. Germline CDR1 reads MNHEY; CDR2 reads SMNVEV (reference sequence). The V gene end was trimmed by 4 bases and the J gene end by 5 bases; junction bases not matched to a gene: 11. CDR3 nucleotides: TGTGCCAGCAGTTCAGACTTGGGACTAGCGGGGGGAGAGACCGGGGAGCTGTTTTTT. This codes for CASSSDLGLAGGETGELFF.

As for this clone: A read error may produce the germline difference seen at one junction end. This chain uses TRBV6-4 with TRBJ1-5; 7 nucleotides agree with TRBD1. This CDR3 comprises 18 residues. Germline V gene sequence: CDR1 MRHNA, CDR2 SNTAGT. DNA for the CDR3: TGTGCCAGCCGCAGGGGGGGGACAGTCAGTGGGAACGATCAACCCCAGCATTTT. Translated: CASRRGGTVSGNDQPQHF.

The genes are TRBV2 and TRBJ1-1; no clear D gene. CDR1 is SNHLY and CDR2 is FYNNEI in the germline V gene. V was trimmed by 6 bases and J by 3 bases, leaving 8 bases between them. The CDR3 contains 12 residues. CDR3 sequence reads: CASSYTDTEAFF. DNA for the CDR3: TGTGCCAGCAGCTACACCGACACTGAAGCTTTCTTT. Filled out from reference TRBV2 and TRBJ1-1, the complete variable domain reads EPEVTQTPSHQVTQMGQEVILRCVPISNHLYFYWYRQILGQKVEFLVSFYNNEISEKSEIFDDQFSVERPDGSNFTLKIRSTKLEDSAMYFCASSYTDTEAFFGQGTRLTVV.

This chain uses TRBV5-1 with TRBJ2-1; no firm D call. Trimming took off 0 bases at V and 9 bases at J, with 13 bases between the two ends. The CDR3 sequence is 14 residues long. The germline V gene has CDR1 SGHRS and CDR2 YFSETQ. CDR3: CASSLASSRGEQFF. CDR3 coding DNA: TGCGCCAGCAGCTTGGCTTCCTCGCGTGGTGAGCAGTTCTTC.

The chain has TRBV5-1 and TRBJ2-6; D could derive from TRBD1 or TRBD2 (5 bases each). V lost 3 bases to trimming and J lost 1 base, with 23 bases between them. In germline, CDR1 is SGHRS, CDR2 YFSETQ. The CDR3 consists of 20 residues. Here the CDR3 reads CASSYRSGGRFLSGANVLTF. The CDR3 nucleotides read TGCGCCAGCAGCTATCGATCTGGGGGACGGTTCCTTTCTGGGGCCAACGTCCTGACTTTC.

The chain recombines TRBV2 with TRBJ1-2; perhaps TRBD1 as D (6 bases). The CDR3 contains 13 residues. V was clipped by 8 bases and J by 7 bases, with 17 bases between them. Germline CDR1 and CDR2: SNHLY and FYNNEI. CDR3 sequence: CASGSMTGSGYTF. CDR3 nucleotide sequence: TGTGCCAGCGGATCTATGACAGGCTCTGGCTACACCTTC.

This sequence joins TRBV5-1 and TRBJ2-1; D is perhaps TRBD1 (6 bases). CDR1 is SGHRS, CDR2 YFSETQ, per germline. V dropped 1 base and J dropped 5 bases, with 10 bases sitting between them. The CDR3 spans 14 residues. The CDR3 DNA sequence: TGCGCCAGCAGCTTGTTGGGACAAGACAATGAGCAGTTCTTC. As protein: CASSLLGQDNEQFF.

CDR3 sequence: CASSPDRTNTGELFF. CDR3 bases: TGTGCCAGCTCACCCGACAGGACGAACACCGGGGAGCTGTTTTTT. The chain joins TRBV18 to TRBJ2-2; possibly TRBD1 for D (6 bases). Trimming left V 3 bases short and J 0 bases short, with 8 bases between. The CDR3 is made up of 15 amino acids. Per the germline V gene, CDR1 is KGHSH and CDR2 is LQKENI.

The V gene is TRBV11-3, the J gene TRBJ2-1; TRBD1 might be the D (5 bases). V shed 1 base and J shed 2 bases, with 9 bases lying between them. This CDR3 comprises 15 residues. The V gene's germline CDR1 is SGHNT and CDR2 YENEEA. CDR3 sequence: CASSLAGATYNEQFF. The DNA for the CDR3 is TGTGCCAGCAGCTTAGCTGGGGCGACCTACAATGAGCAGTTCTTC.

The chain links TRBV6-5 to TRBJ1-1; D remains unclear. The CDR3 sequence is 14 residues long. Trimming shortened V by 2 bases and J by 1 base, and 8 bases separated the two germline ends. Per the germline V gene, CDR1 is MNHEY and CDR2 is SVGAGI. As DNA, the CDR3 is TGTGCCAGCAGTTACCGTGCTCGGAACACTGAAGCTTTCTTT. Protein sequence: CASSYRARNTEAFF.

V and J are TRBV7-2 and TRBJ1-3; no reliable D call. Germline lookup yields CDR1 SGHTA and CDR2 FQGNSA. The ends were cut back, 3 bases at V and 2 bases at J, with 8 bases in the middle. The CDR3 is made up of 14 amino acids. The CDR3 DNA sequence: TGTGCCAGCAGCTTTACTACAGCTGGAAACACCATATATTTT. This codes for CASSFTTAGNTIYF.

The chain combines TRBV5-1 with TRBJ1-5, with a possible D match to TRBD1 (6 bases). V was cut by 5 bases and J by 6 bases, with 12 bases left in between. This CDR3 is 13 amino acids long. CDR1 is SGHRS, CDR2 YFSETQ, per germline. CDR3 coding DNA: TGCGCCAGCAGTCTACAGGGCGGTCAGCCCCAGCATTTT. This gives the protein CASSLQGGQPQHF.

The rearrangement joins TRBV5-1 to TRBJ2-7; D unclear. Germline V gene sequence: CDR1 SGHRS, CDR2 YFSETQ. The CDR3 spans 14 residues. V lost 2 bases and J 4 bases, leaving 13 bases between the germline ends. CDR3 DNA: TGCGCCAGCAGCTTTGCAGAGAGGTCATACGAGCAGTACTTC. This translates into CASSFAERSYEQYF.

This rearrangement joins TRBV10-1 to TRBJ1-1; tentative D call: TRBD1 (5 bases). CDR3 length: 13 residues. Germline V lookup: CDR1 WNHNN, CDR2 SYGVQD (reference sequence). V gave up 6 bases and J gave up 0 bases, with 8 bases separating them. Here the CDR3 DNA reads TGCGCCAGCAGCGGGACCTTGAACACTGAAGCTTTCTTT. It translates to CASSGTLNTEAFF.

This clone was counted between two and nine times. V gene TRBV7-9 combines with J gene TRBJ1-4; the D gene is possibly TRBD1 (5 bases). V lost 5 bases, J lost 6 bases, and 13 bases lay in between. The CDR3 has 14 residues. Germline-derived CDR1 and CDR2 are SEHNR and FQNEAQ (reference sequence). CDR3 DNA sequence: TGTGCCAGCAGCCTGGGGGGGACCTATGAAAAACTGTTTTTT. This sequence encodes CASSLGGTYEKLFF.

The V gene is TRBV7-8, the J gene TRBJ1-6, with 10 bases aligning to TRBD1. Trimming took 5 bases from V and 7 from J; bases not matched to a gene: 14. The CDR3 is made up of 18 amino acids. Germline CDR1 and CDR2: SGHVS and FQNEAQ. The CDR3 coding sequence is TGTGCCAGCAGCACCGCCGGGACAGGGGTGCTCCGAAATTCACCCCTCCACTTT. Translation: CASSTAGTGVLRNSPLHF.

The J gene is TRBJ1-4, the V gene TRBV5-6; TRBD1 matches at 10 bases. This CDR3 region has 14 residues. Germline V gives CDR1 SGHDT, CDR2 YYEEEE. Unmatched junction bases numbered 5, after V lost 4 bases and J lost 8 bases. CDR3 protein: CASSHPGQGEKLFF. The DNA for the CDR3 is TGTGCCAGCAGCCATCCGGGACAGGGGGAAAAACTGTTTTTT.

V usage is TRBV5-5 and J usage is TRBJ2-7; no reliable D call. Germline loops: CDR1 SGHKS, CDR2 YYEKEE (reference sequence). The V gene lost 3 bases and the J gene lost 10 bases, with 11 bases spanning the gap. The CDR3 loop spans 11 amino acids. The CDR3, as DNA: TGTGCCAGCAGCTCCCTCTGGGGACAGTACTTC. Translation: CASSSLWGQYF.

In its sample, this clone was seen once. The chain carries TRBV7-2 and TRBJ1-2; D unclear. Germline V CDR1 and CDR2: SGHTA, FQGNSA. The CDR3 extends over 14 amino acids. With 0 bases removed from V and 0 bases from J, the gap between germline ends came to 5 bases. The CDR3 bases are TGTGCCAGCAGCTTAGCTGTATCTAACTATGGCTACACCTTC. This encodes CASSLAVSNYGYTF.

The chain links TRBV19 to TRBJ2-1; 9 bases are shared with TRBD2. V lost 4 bases to trimming and J lost 7 bases; unmatched junction nucleotides: 5. CDR1 LNHDA and CDR2 SQIVND come from the germline V gene (reference sequence). This CDR3 is built from 14 residues. For the CDR3, the DNA is TGTGCCAGTAGTAGAAGCGGGGGGACAAATGAGCAGTTCTTC. Translating it yields CASSRSGGTNEQFF.

V is TRBV7-2 and J is TRBJ2-2; possible D gene TRBD1, 6 bases. CDR1 is SGHTA, CDR2 FQGNSA, per germline. CDR3 length: 16 amino acids. Trimming cost V 0 bases and J 5 bases, with 13 bases left between them. CDR3 region: CASSLAGAITTGELFF. In DNA form, the CDR3 reads TGTGCCAGCAGCTTAGCGGGGGCGATTACTACCGGGGAGCTGTTTTTT.

The chain couples TRBV5-5 to TRBJ2-7, with 7 positions matching TRBD2. Germline assignment: CDR1 SGHKS and CDR2 YYEKEE (reference sequence). This CDR3 is 16 amino acids long. V shed 0 bases, J shed 3 bases, and the junction held 9 bases outside the gene matches. CDR3 nucleotide sequence: TGTGCCAGCAGCTTGGAGACTAGCTCAGTGGGCTACGAGCAGTACTTC. Encoded protein: CASSLETSSVGYEQYF.

A remark on this clone: In the same sample, other DNA sequences code for this CDR3. The V gene is TRBV5-1, the J gene TRBJ2-3, with D unresolved. CDR3 length: 14 amino acids. Between the trimmed V and J ends, which lost 2 bases and 0 bases, there was a span of 7 bases. Germline values: CDR1 SGHRS, CDR2 YFSETQ. The chain's CDR3 is CASSFGSSTDTQYF. The CDR3, as DNA: TGCGCCAGCAGCTTTGGCAGTAGCACAGATACGCAGTATTTT.

This chain connects TRBV28 to TRBJ1-2, with D tentatively TRBD1 (5 bases). V was clipped by 8 bases and J by 2 bases, with 21 bases between them. The CDR3 extends over 16 amino acids. Per the germline V gene, CDR1 is MDHEN and CDR2 is SYDVKM. The CDR3 loop reads CASQAAGRSENYGYTF. In nucleotides, the CDR3 is TGTGCCAGCCAGGCGGCAGGGAGGAGCGAAAACTATGGCTACACCTTC.